This T cell receptor (beta chain) was identified during a study of T cells in Graves' hyperthyroidism and ophthalmopathy. CDR1 is SNHLY and CDR2 is FYNNEI in the germline V gene. CDR3 length: 18 residues. Turning to this clonotype: One junction end does not reproduce the germline sequence, and a read error may be involved.

Those with hyperthyroidism were 18 to 65 years old, newly diagnosed, and ill for under 2 months. PBMCs were derived from 9.5 to 10 ml fresh peripheral blood. What was amplified from RNA transcripts were TCR beta CDR3 regions. During a first-round RT-PCR of the TCR CDR3, the HTBI primer set was used. MiXCR was run by TCRdb on the multiplex PCR reads, yielding one entry per CDR3 protein. There are some 770,000 distinct CDR3 sequences in the sample; about a sixth occur only once, and approximately 8.4% lies in the top ten. V and J are TRBV2 and TRBJ1-6; a possible D gene is TRBD1 (5 bases). The receptor's source is a man between 18 and 35 years old with Graves' hyperthyroidism. The sample was blood. The CDR3 DNA reads as TGTGCCAGCAGGACCGGGACCGTAGAATTATACTATAACTCACCCCTCCACTTT. Residues: CASRTGTVELYYNSPLHF. Based on the CDR3 plus reference TRBV2 and TRBJ1-6, the full variable domain is EPEVTQTPSHQVTQMGQEVILRCVPISNHLYFYWYRQILGQKVEFLVSFYNNEISEKSEIFDDQFSVERPDGSNFTLKIRSTKLEDSAMYFCASRTGTVELYYNSPLHFGNGTRLTVT.